This T cell receptor beta chain was profiled in a study of T cell changes during pregnancy in multiple sclerosis. Only in-frame clones appear in the TCRdb table, and some are missing; sequencing was by immunoSEQ multiplex PCR. The table has some 100,000 clones, approximately 94% seen once. Germline V gene lookup returns CDR1 MNHEY and CDR2 SVGAGI. There are 14 residues in the CDR3. V gave up 7 bases and J gave up 7 bases, with 19 bases separating them. The sequence was collected from a female donor with multiple sclerosis, enrolled in a pregnancy study. The sequencing here drew on peripheral blood, taken before pregnancy. The V and J genes are TRBV6-5 and TRBJ1-2, with D possibly being TRBD1 (6 bases). The DNA for the CDR3 is TGTGCCAGCAATACTGGGCAGGGGTACGGTGGCTACACCTTC. Translating it yields CASNTGQGYGGYTF.